The entry that follows covers one TCR beta chain sequence. Its antigen remains unidentified. The data are from a study of blood T cells in healthy people across ages. Findings and limits, study-wide: Not knowing donor CMV status may have confounded expanded clonotype changes.

A sample-barcoded 5' primer and a J-beta primer mix were used in a second PCR of roughly 7 to 11 cycles. A single record per CDR3 protein comes from TCRdb applying MiXCR to the 5' RACE reads. The sample yields approximately 700,000 distinct CDR3 sequences, about 34% seen once. Germline values: CDR1 SGHAT, CDR2 FQNNGV. Trimming took 4 bases from V and 7 from J; bases not matched to a gene: 2. There are 13 residues in the CDR3. Caucasian, healthy and from Russia, the donors were aged between roughly 6 and 95. Per sample, at least 6 micrograms of total RNA were extracted. This clonotype originated in a woman of 80 years or more in good health. V is TRBV11-2 and J is TRBJ2-4, with TRBD2 matching 9 bases. The sample consisted of blood. The CDR3 nucleotides are TGTGCCAGCAGCTGGGGACTAGCCAACATTCAGTACTTC. It translates to CASSWGLANIQYF.